The 29 T cell receptor beta chains below come from one sample, sequenced in a study of blood T cell repertoires in COVID-19. Here immunoSEQ multiplex PCR was the method, and the copy in TCRdb shows in-frame clones only, minus some. The sample shows about 210,000 clones, more than 85% of them seen only once. Sequencing used peripheral blood. The receptor set was obtained from a man aged 35 to 55 with acute or convalescent COVID-19.

The chain combines TRBV6-5 with TRBJ1-1, with TRBD1 matching over 8 bases. Germline V gives CDR1 MNHEY, CDR2 SVGAGI. This CDR3 is built from 14 residues. V trimming: 7 bases; J trimming: 6 bases; junction bases outside the gene matches: 10. CDR3 in amino acids: CASIRPGGVPEAFF. The CDR3 DNA reads TGTGCCAGCATTCGTCCAGGGGGCGTCCCTGAAGCTTTCTTT.

This clone was observed a single time. V is TRBV12-3 or TRBV12-4 and J is TRBJ1-1, with TRBD1 identical over 8 bases. Unmatched junction bases numbered 4, after V lost 6 bases and J lost 4 bases. CDR3 length: 13 residues. CDR3 nucleotides: TGTGCCAGCAGGGGGACAGGATCCACTGAAGCTTTCTTT. This gives the protein CASRGTGSTEAFF.

This sequence joins TRBV9 and TRBJ2-7; no clear D. Between the trimmed V and J ends, which lost 0 bases and 0 bases, there was a span of 7 bases. The germline CDR1 and CDR2 sequences are SGDLS and YYNGEE. This CDR3 has 14 amino acids. The CDR3 spells CASSVGYGSYEQYF. DNA for the CDR3: TGTGCCAGCAGCGTAGGGTACGGCTCCTACGAGCAGTACTTC.

The CDR3 DNA follows: TGTGCCAGCAGCTTAGGGGCTAGGGGGTTCCAAGAGACCCAGTACTTC. It encodes CASSLGARGFQETQYF. The chain carries TRBV5-4 and TRBJ2-5; maybe TRBD1 (6 bases). Germline V lookup: CDR1 SGHNT, CDR2 YYREEE (reference sequence). The CDR3 consists of 16 residues. V lost 2 bases and J lost 1, with 15 bases in between.

The J gene is TRBJ2-7, the V gene TRBV2; D is possibly TRBD1 (6 bases). Germline V gives CDR1 SNHLY, CDR2 FYNNEI. This CDR3 spans 15 amino acids. Trimming left V 2 bases short and J 0 bases short, with 11 bases between. The CDR3 DNA reads TGTGCCAGCAGTGAACACAGGGTCTACTCCTACGAGCAGTACTTC. Encoded protein: CASSEHRVYSYEQYF.

This clone was seen a single time. The V gene is TRBV6-5, the J gene TRBJ2-1; 9 bases are a match to TRBD2. The CDR3 sequence is 16 residues long. Losses at the gene ends were 1 base for V and 4 bases for J; bases not matched to a gene: 5. CDR1 is MNHEY and CDR2 is SVGAGI in the germline V gene. This CDR3 reads CASSYLAGGKYNEQFF. CDR3 bases: TGTGCCAGCAGTTACTTGGCGGGGGGGAAATACAATGAGCAGTTCTTC.

This chain uses TRBV13 with TRBJ2-5; perhaps TRBD2 as D (6 bases). Germline assignment: CDR1 PRHDT and CDR2 FYEKMQ (reference sequence). This CDR3 spans 16 amino acids. Trimming removed 5 bases from V and 4 bases from J, with 20 bases in between. As DNA, the CDR3 is TGTGCCAGCAGCCCCACATCGGAGGGTGAGGGAGAGACCCAGTACTTC. Protein sequence: CASSPTSEGEGETQYF.

The V gene is TRBV7-6, the J gene TRBJ2-1; 9 bases are a match to TRBD2. The trim removed 2 bases at V and 4 bases at J, leaving 6 bases unmatched. This CDR3 region has 16 residues. The germline gives CDR1 SGHVS, CDR2 FNYEAQ. The CDR3 region has the DNA TGTGCCAGCAGCTTAAGTCGCGGGAGGGTATACAATGAGCAGTTCTTC. Its translation: CASSLSRGRVYNEQFF.

The genes are TRBV6-6 and TRBJ1-5, with a weak D call TRBD1 (6 bases). The germline CDR1 and CDR2 sequences are MNHNY and SVGAGI (reference sequence). This CDR3 has 13 amino acids. V was shortened by 6 bases and J by 6 bases, with 12 bases between the two germline ends. The DNA for the CDR3 is TGTGCCAGCAGGCTACAGGGAAGTCAGCCCCAGCATTTT. Protein sequence: CASRLQGSQPQHF.

This rearrangement joins TRBV11-2 to TRBJ2-5; no reliable D call. CDR3 length: 14 residues. Germline V CDR1 and CDR2: SGHAT, FQNNGV. V shed 1 base and J shed 5 bases, with 11 bases lying between them. The CDR3 here is CASSLGPRSETQYF. In nucleotides, the CDR3 is TGTGCCAGCAGCTTAGGTCCCAGATCCGAGACCCAGTACTTC. Full variable domain (missing parts from reference TRBV11-2 and TRBJ2-5): EAGVAQSPRYKIIEKRQSVAFWCNPISGHATLYWYQQILGQGPKLLIQFQNNGVVDDSQLPKDRFSAERLKGVDSTLKIQPAKLEDSAVYLCASSLGPRSETQYFGPGTRLLVL.

This rearrangement joins TRBV29-1 to TRBJ2-5, with TRBD2 identical over 8 bases. The CDR3 has 12 residues. After removal of 6 bases from V and 5 bases from J, the junction contained 5 bases not matched to a gene. Germline V gene lookup returns CDR1 SQVTM and CDR2 ANQGSEA. The CDR3 sequence: CSVAGGLETQYF. In DNA, the CDR3 is TGCAGCGTCGCGGGGGGCCTCGAGACCCAGTACTTC.

The chain recombines TRBV6-2 or TRBV6-3 with TRBJ2-1; tentative D call: TRBD2 (6 bases). Germline values: CDR1 MNHEY, CDR2 SVGEGT. V lost 5 bases and J lost 2, with 13 bases in between. The CDR3 consists of 15 residues. The CDR3 here is CASSRDSDPYNEQFF. The CDR3 nucleotides are TGTGCCAGCAGTCGGGACTCCGATCCCTACAATGAGCAGTTCTTC.

This clone was seen only a few times. This sequence joins TRBV7-2 and TRBJ2-6; D is uncertain. With 1 base removed from V and 2 bases from J, the gap between germline ends came to 12 bases. CDR1 and CDR2 (germline): SGHTA, FQGNSA. The CDR3 covers 17 residues. CDR3 amino acids: CASSLGAYGPGANVLTF. CDR3 nucleotide sequence: TGTGCCAGCAGCTTAGGGGCGTATGGCCCTGGGGCCAACGTCCTGACTTTC.

V is TRBV6-5 and J is TRBJ1-1; TRBD1 matches at 8 bases. The germline CDR1 and CDR2 sequences are MNHEY and SVGAGI. The ends lost 6 bases at V and 8 bases at J; junction bases unmatched: 2. The CDR3 length is 11 residues. CDR3 residues: CASRRQGEAFF. CDR3 DNA sequence: TGTGCCAGCAGGAGACAGGGGGAAGCTTTCTTT.

This rearrangement joins TRBV5-8 to TRBJ2-7; TRBD2 agrees at 12 bases. The trim removed 0 bases at V and 4 bases at J, leaving 5 bases unmatched. Germline CDR1 is SGHTS and CDR2 is YDEGEE. There are 16 residues in the CDR3. The CDR3 loop reads CASSLGLAGVTYEQYF. CDR3 DNA sequence: TGTGCCAGCAGCTTGGGACTAGCGGGAGTAACTTACGAGCAGTACTTC.

The chain recombines TRBV7-2 with TRBJ2-5; TRBD2 is a possible D gene (5 bases). The CDR3 extends over 18 amino acids. V gave up 5 bases and J gave up 1 base, with 23 bases separating them. Germline CDR1 is SGHTA and CDR2 is FQGNSA. Written as DNA, the CDR3 is TGTGCCAGCAGCCCTAGTTCCCTTCGGGGTTCGTTCCAAGAGACCCAGTACTTC. Translating it yields CASSPSSLRGSFQETQYF.

The chain uses TRBV2 and TRBJ1-5; possible D gene TRBD1, 5 bases. The germline V and J ends were trimmed by 6 bases and 4 bases, with 16 bases remaining between them. This CDR3 region has 15 residues. CDR1 is SNHLY, CDR2 FYNNEI, per germline. The CDR3, as DNA: TGTGCCAGCAGCAAAAACCAGGGCCTAAATCAGCCCCAGCATTTT. Translating it yields CASSKNQGLNQPQHF.

The chain uses TRBV7-8 and TRBJ1-4; no firm D call. This CDR3 is built from 18 residues. The V gene lost 2 bases and the J gene lost 4 bases, with 20 bases spanning the gap. Germline V gene lookup returns CDR1 SGHVS and CDR2 FQNEAQ. For the CDR3, the DNA is TGTGCCAGCAGCTTAAGAGGGCCAGAACGGTGGAGTAATGAAAAACTGTTTTTT. Its protein product is CASSLRGPERWSNEKLFF.

The chain carries TRBV29-1 and TRBJ2-5; no clear D. The CDR3 extends over 11 amino acids. CDR1 and CDR2 (germline): SQVTM, ANQGSEA. V was trimmed by 7 bases and J by 5 bases, leaving 11 bases between them. The CDR3 DNA reads TGCAGCGGCGCAGAGGCGGAGACCCAGTACTTC. Encoded protein: CSGAEAETQYF.

V and J are TRBV11-2 and TRBJ2-7; perhaps TRBD1 as D (5 bases). The germline CDR1 and CDR2 sequences are SGHAT and FQNNGV. V dropped 2 bases and J dropped 4 bases, with 12 bases sitting between them. The CDR3 length is 14 residues. The CDR3 DNA is TGTGCCAGCAGCTTATCTTGGCCAGGGTACGAGCAGTACTTC. This encodes CASSLSWPGYEQYF. The full variable domain, with the rest looked up from reference TRBV11-2 and TRBJ2-7, is EAGVAQSPRYKIIEKRQSVAFWCNPISGHATLYWYQQILGQGPKLLIQFQNNGVVDDSQLPKDRFSAERLKGVDSTLKIQPAKLEDSAVYLCASSLSWPGYEQYFGPGTRLTVT.

To note about this clone: One end of the junction does not line up with germline, which may come from a read error. This chain connects TRBV27 to TRBJ2-1; 14 bases align to TRBD2. Germline V gene lookup returns CDR1 MNHEY and CDR2 SMNVEV (reference sequence). The CDR3 length is 16 residues. Here the CDR3 reads CASSLSGTSGSSEQFF. The DNA of the CDR3 is TGTGCCAGCAGTCTATCCGGGACTAGCGGGAGTTCTGAGCAGTTCTTC.

This clone has only one observation. The chain recombines TRBV5-6 with TRBJ2-2, with D maybe TRBD2 (5 bases). The CDR3 is made up of 15 amino acids. Germline lookup yields CDR1 SGHDT and CDR2 YYEEEE. V lost 4 bases and J lost 0, with 10 bases in between. The CDR3 DNA reads as TGTGCCAGCAGCCTCGAGGGTCCGAACACCGGGGAGCTGTTTTTT. Protein sequence: CASSLEGPNTGELFF. Complete variable domain (other parts from reference TRBV5-6 and TRBJ2-2): DAGVTQSPTHLIKTRGQQVTLRCSPKSGHDTVSWYQQALGQGPQFIFQYYEEEERQRGNFPDRFSGHQFPNYSSELNVNALLLGDSALYLCASSLEGPNTGELFFGEGSRLTVL.

The genes are TRBV7-9 and TRBJ2-7; tentatively, D is TRBD2 (6 bases). CDR3 length equals 15 residues. Germline V gene data show CDR1 as SEHNR and CDR2 as FQNEAQ (reference sequence). Trimming pared 1 base from V and 4 bases from J, leaving 14 bases between. The DNA for the CDR3 is TGTGCCAGCAGCTTAGAGGCGGGAAGGGGTTACGAGCAGTACTTC. It encodes CASSLEAGRGYEQYF.

With respect to this clone: Other DNA sequences in this sample translate to the same CDR3. This chain links TRBV30 with TRBJ2-7; D call uncertain. Per germline, CDR1 GTSNPN and CDR2 SVGIG (reference sequence). V lost 0 bases, J lost 4 bases, and 4 bases lay in between. The CDR3 contains 11 residues. The CDR3 nucleotides read TGTGCCTGGAGTGTAGCATACGAGCAGTACTTC. This sequence encodes CAWSVAYEQYF.

Notes on this clone: Other nucleotide sequences in the sample specify the same CDR3. The chain employs TRBV7-9 and TRBJ1-5; the D gene is possibly TRBD1 (6 bases). CDR3 length equals 14 residues. Deletions cut 6 bases from V and 4 bases from J, with 13 bases between. Germline values: CDR1 SEHNR, CDR2 FQNEAQ (reference sequence). CDR3 nucleotides: TGTGCCAGCAGTCGGACAGACTCTAATCAGCCCCAGCATTTT. Translating gives CASSRTDSNQPQHF.

The V and J genes are TRBV7-6 and TRBJ2-2; possible D gene TRBD1, 6 bases. This CDR3 is built from 16 residues. The germline V gene encodes CDR1 SGHVS and CDR2 FNYEAQ. V was trimmed by 4 bases and J by 2 bases, leaving 14 bases between them. The chain's CDR3 is CASSSVGTFNTGELFF. Written as DNA, the CDR3 is TGTGCCAGCAGCTCAGTTGGGACATTTAACACCGGGGAGCTGTTTTTT.

This rearrangement joins TRBV4-1 to TRBJ1-3, with D perhaps matching TRBD1 (6 bases). V lost 1 base and J lost 4, with 11 bases in between. CDR1 MGHRA and CDR2 YSYEKL come from the germline V gene. The CDR3 contains 15 residues. The CDR3 sequence is CASSQVPGVGNTIYF. CDR3 bases: TGCGCCAGCAGCCAAGTGCCAGGGGTAGGAAACACCATATATTTT.

This clone was seen a few times. The chain has TRBV7-9 and TRBJ2-5; D ambiguous. There are 14 residues in the CDR3. V was clipped by 0 bases and J by 1 base, with 6 bases between them. The V gene's germline CDR1 is SEHNR and CDR2 FQNEAQ (reference sequence). The CDR3 DNA follows: TGTGCCAGCAGCTTAGCGGCACCCCAAGAGACCCAGTACTTC. Amino acids: CASSLAAPQETQYF.

V gene TRBV7-6 combines with J gene TRBJ2-7; D is perhaps TRBD2 (5 bases). CDR3 size: 14 residues. Germline V lookup: CDR1 SGHVS, CDR2 FNYEAQ. The ends were cut back, 5 bases at V and 2 bases at J, with 13 bases in the middle. The chain's CDR3 is CASSPEIATYEQYF. As DNA, the CDR3 is TGTGCCAGCAGCCCAGAGATAGCGACCTACGAGCAGTACTTC.